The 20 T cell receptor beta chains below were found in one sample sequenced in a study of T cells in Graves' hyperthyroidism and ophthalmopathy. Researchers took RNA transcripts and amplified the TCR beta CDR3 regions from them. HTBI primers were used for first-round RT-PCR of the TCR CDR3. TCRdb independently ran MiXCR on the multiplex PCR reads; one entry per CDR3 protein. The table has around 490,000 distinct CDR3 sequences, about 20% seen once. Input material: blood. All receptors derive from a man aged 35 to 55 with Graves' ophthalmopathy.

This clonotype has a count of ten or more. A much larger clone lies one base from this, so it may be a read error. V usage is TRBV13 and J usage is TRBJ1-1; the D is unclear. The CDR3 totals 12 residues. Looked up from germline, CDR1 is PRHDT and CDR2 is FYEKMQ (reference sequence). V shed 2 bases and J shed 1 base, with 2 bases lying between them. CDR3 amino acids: CASSLWNTEAFF. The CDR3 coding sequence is TGTGCCAGCAGCTTATGGAACACTGAAGCTTTCTTT.

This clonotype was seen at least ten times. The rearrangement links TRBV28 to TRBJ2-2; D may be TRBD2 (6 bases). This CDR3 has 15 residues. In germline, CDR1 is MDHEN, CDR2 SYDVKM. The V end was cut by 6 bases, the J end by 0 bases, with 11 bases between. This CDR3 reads CASSLGGANTGELFF. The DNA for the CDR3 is TGTGCCAGCAGCTTAGGAGGGGCGAACACCGGGGAGCTGTTTTTT.

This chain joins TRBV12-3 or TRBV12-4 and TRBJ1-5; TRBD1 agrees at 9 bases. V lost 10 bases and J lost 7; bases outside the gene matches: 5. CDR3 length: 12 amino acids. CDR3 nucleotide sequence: TGTGCCATCGGGACAGGGAAACAGCCCCAGCATTTT. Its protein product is CAIGTGKQPQHF.

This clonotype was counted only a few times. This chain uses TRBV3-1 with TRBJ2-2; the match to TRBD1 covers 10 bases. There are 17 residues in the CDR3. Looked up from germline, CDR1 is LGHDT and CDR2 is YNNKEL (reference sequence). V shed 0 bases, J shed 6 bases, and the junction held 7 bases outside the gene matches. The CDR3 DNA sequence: TGTGCCAGCAGCCAAGAGGTTGTAGGGACAGGGGCCGGGGAGCTGTTTTTT. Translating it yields CASSQEVVGTGAGELFF.

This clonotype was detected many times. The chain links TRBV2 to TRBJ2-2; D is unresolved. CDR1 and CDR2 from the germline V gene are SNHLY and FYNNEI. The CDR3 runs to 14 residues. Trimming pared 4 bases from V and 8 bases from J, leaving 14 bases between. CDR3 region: CASSVNAYLGELFF. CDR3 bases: TGTGCCAGCAGTGTCAACGCCTACTTGGGGGAGCTGTTTTTT.

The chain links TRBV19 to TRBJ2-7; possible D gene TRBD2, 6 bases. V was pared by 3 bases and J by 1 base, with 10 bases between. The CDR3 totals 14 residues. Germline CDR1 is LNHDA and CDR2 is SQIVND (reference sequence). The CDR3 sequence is CASSIGRGSYEQYF. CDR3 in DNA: TGTGCCAGTAGTATTGGACGGGGGTCCTACGAGCAGTACTTC.

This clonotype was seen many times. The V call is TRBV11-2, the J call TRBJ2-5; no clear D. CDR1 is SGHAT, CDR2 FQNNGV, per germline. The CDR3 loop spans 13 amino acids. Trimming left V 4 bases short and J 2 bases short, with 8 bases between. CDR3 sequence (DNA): TGTGCCAGCAGCTACTACAGACAAGAGACCCAGTACTTC. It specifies CASSYYRQETQYF.

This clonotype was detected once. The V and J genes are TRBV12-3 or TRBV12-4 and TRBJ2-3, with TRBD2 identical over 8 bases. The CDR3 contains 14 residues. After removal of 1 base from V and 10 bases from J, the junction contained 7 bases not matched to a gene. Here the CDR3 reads CASSLVAGQRAQYF. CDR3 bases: TGTGCCAGCAGTTTAGTAGCGGGACAACGGGCGCAGTATTTT.

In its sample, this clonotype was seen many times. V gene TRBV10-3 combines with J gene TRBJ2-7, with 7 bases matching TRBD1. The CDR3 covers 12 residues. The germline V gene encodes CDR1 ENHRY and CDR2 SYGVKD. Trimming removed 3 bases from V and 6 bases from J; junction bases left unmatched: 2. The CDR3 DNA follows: TGTGCCATCAGTGAACAGGGGCTCGAGCAGTACTTC. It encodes CAISEQGLEQYF.

The CDR3 nucleotides read TGTGCCAGCAGTGAAGCGCCCAATTCACCCCTCCACTTT. This gives the protein CASSEAPNSPLHF. The chain recombines TRBV6-1 with TRBJ1-6, with unresolved D. The ends were cut back, 0 bases at V and 7 bases at J, with 4 bases in the middle. In germline, CDR1 is MNHNS, CDR2 SASEGT. This CDR3 is built from 13 residues.

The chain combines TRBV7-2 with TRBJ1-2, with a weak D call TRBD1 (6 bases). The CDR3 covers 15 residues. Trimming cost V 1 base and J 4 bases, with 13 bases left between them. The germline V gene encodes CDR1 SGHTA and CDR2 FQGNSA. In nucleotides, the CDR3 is TGTGCCAGCAGCTTAGTTCAGGGGAATTTCTATGGCTACACCTTC. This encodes CASSLVQGNFYGYTF.

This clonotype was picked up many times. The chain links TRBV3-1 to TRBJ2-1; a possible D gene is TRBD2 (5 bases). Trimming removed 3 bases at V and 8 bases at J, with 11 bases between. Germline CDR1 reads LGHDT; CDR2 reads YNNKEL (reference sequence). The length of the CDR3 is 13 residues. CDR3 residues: CASSHGLRDEQFF. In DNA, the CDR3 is TGTGCCAGCAGCCACGGACTCCGTGATGAGCAGTTCTTC.

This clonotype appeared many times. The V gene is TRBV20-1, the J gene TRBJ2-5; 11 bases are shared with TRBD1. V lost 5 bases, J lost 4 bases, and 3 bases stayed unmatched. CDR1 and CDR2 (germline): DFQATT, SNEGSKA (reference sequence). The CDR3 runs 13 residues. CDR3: CSAPDRGPETQYF. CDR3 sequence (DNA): TGCAGTGCTCCGGACAGGGGGCCAGAGACCCAGTACTTC.

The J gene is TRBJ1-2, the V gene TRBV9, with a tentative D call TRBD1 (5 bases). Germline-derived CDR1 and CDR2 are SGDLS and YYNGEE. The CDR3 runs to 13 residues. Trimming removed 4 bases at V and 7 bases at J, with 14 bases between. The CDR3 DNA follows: TGTGCCAGCAGCCCCGGGGCTCTGGGTGGCTACACCTTC. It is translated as CASSPGALGGYTF.

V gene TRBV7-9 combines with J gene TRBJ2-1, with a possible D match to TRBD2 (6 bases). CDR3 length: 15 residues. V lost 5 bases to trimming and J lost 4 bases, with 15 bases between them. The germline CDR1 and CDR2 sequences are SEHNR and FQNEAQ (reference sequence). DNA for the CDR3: TGTGCCAGCAGCCAAGGGGACTCTTTTTACAATGAGCAGTTCTTC. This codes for CASSQGDSFYNEQFF.

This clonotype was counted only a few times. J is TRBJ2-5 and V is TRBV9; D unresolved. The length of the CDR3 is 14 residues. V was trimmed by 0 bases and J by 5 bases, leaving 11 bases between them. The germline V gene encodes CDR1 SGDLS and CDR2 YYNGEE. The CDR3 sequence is CASSVGPRVETQYF. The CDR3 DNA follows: TGTGCCAGCAGCGTAGGGCCCCGGGTCGAGACCCAGTACTTC.

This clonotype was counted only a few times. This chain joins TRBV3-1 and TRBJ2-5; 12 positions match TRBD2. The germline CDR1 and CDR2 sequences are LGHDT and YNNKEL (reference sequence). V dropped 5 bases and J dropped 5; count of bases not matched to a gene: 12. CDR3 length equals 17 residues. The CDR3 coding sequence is TGTGCCAGCAGCACTAGCGGGGGGCCTTCAGTCGGGGAGACCCAGTACTTC. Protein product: CASSTSGGPSVGETQYF.

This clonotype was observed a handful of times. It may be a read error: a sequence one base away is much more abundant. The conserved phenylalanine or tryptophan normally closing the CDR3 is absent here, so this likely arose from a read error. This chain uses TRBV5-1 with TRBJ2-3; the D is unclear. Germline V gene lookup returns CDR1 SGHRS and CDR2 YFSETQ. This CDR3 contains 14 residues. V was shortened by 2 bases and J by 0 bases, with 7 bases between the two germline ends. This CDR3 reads CASSLSESTDTQYS. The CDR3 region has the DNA TGCGCCAGCAGCTTAAGCGAAAGCACAGATACGCAGTATTCT.

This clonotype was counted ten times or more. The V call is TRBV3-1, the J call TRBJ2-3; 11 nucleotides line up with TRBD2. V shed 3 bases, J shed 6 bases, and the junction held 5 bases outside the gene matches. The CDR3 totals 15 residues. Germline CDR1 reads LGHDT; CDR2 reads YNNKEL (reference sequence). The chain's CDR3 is CASSQTSGAADTQYF. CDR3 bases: TGTGCCAGCAGCCAGACTAGCGGGGCGGCGGATACGCAGTATTTT.

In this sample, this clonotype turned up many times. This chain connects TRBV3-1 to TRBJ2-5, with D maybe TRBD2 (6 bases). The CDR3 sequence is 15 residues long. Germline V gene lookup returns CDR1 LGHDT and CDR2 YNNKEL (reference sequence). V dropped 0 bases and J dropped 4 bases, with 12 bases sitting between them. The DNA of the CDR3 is TGTGCCAGCAGCCAAGATTCTCTAGCGAGAGAGACCCAGTACTTC. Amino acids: CASSQDSLARETQYF.